This passage covers 24 T cell receptor beta chains from one sample sequenced in a study of shared clonotypes between healthy human individuals. The assay was immunoSEQ multiplex PCR, and TCRdb's table has in-frame clones only and misses some. The sample has around 2.1 million clones; roughly 95% are singletons. The material sequenced was naive CD4+ T cells sorted from blood. Subset of the sample: CD45RA+ positively selected. These TCRs come from a man between 18 and 35 years old in good health.

V gene TRBV11-2 combines with J gene TRBJ2-5; D is unresolved. Trimming removed 4 bases at V and 1 base at J, with 10 bases between. Germline CDR1 SGHAT, CDR2 FQNNGV. The CDR3 is 14 residues long. CDR3 loop: CASSWAGIQETQYF. In DNA, the CDR3 is TGTGCCAGCAGCTGGGCCGGCATCCAAGAGACCCAGTACTTC.

This chain connects TRBV15 to TRBJ2-1; D gene ambiguous. CDR1 is LNHNV and CDR2 is YYDKDF in the germline V gene (reference sequence). CDR3 length equals 12 residues. V lost 6 bases to trimming and J lost 5 bases, with 8 bases between them. The CDR3 nucleotides are TGTGCCACCAGGGTCAGCAACAATGAGCAGTTCTTC. As protein: CATRVSNNEQFF.

The chain recombines TRBV7-9 with TRBJ2-5; D may correspond to TRBD1 or TRBD2 (5 bases each). This CDR3 region has 15 residues. The germline V and J ends were trimmed by 5 bases and 4 bases, with 17 bases remaining between them. Germline assignment: CDR1 SEHNR and CDR2 FQNEAQ (reference sequence). This CDR3 is CASSQTRWGRETQYF. In DNA, the CDR3 is TGTGCCAGCAGCCAAACCCGGTGGGGGAGAGAGACCCAGTACTTC.

The chain couples TRBV30 to TRBJ2-1, with 9 bases that match TRBD2. CDR1 is GTSNPN and CDR2 is SVGIG in the germline V gene (reference sequence). This CDR3 spans 15 amino acids. V was pared by 0 bases and J by 7 bases, with 7 bases of the junction left unmatched. CDR3 in amino acids: CAWSVRLAAGNEQFF. CDR3 DNA sequence: TGTGCCTGGAGTGTCCGACTAGCGGCCGGGAATGAGCAGTTCTTC.

On this clone: At the DNA level, this CDR3 is encoded by other sequences in the same sample as well. V and J are TRBV5-1 and TRBJ2-3; D is perhaps TRBD1 (7 bases). With 0 bases removed from V and 2 bases from J, the gap between germline ends came to 10 bases. The CDR3 is 15 amino acids. CDR1 and CDR2 from the germline V gene are SGHRS and YFSETQ. The CDR3 region has the DNA TGCGCCAGCAGCTTGGGCAGGGGGGACACAGATACGCAGTATTTT. As protein: CASSLGRGDTDTQYF.

This clone was picked up a small number of times. The chain carries TRBV4-1 and TRBJ1-3, with TRBD1 identical over 9 bases. Trimming at V came to 1 base and at J to 0 bases, leaving 13 bases not matched to a gene. This CDR3 spans 20 amino acids. Per germline, CDR1 MGHRA and CDR2 YSYEKL. The CDR3 region is CASSQAFGDRDLYSGNTIYF. In nucleotides, the CDR3 is TGCGCCAGCAGCCAAGCCTTTGGGGACAGGGACTTATACTCTGGAAACACCATATATTTT.

This clone was counted once. This chain connects TRBV14 to TRBJ1-4; D is possibly TRBD1 (5 bases). V was trimmed by 3 bases and J by 4 bases, leaving 12 bases between them. The CDR3 covers 15 residues. From germline, CDR1 is SGHDN and CDR2 FVKESK. For the CDR3, the DNA is TGTGCCAGCAGCCAGAGGGACCGCGTTAATGAAAAACTGTTTTTT. Translated, it gives CASSQRDRVNEKLFF.

The chain is built from TRBV2 and TRBJ2-2; 11 nucleotides match TRBD1. V lost 6 bases to trimming and J lost 6 bases; unmatched junction nucleotides: 6. This CDR3 is built from 15 residues. The germline V gene encodes CDR1 SNHLY and CDR2 FYNNEI. The CDR3 spells CASRTGTGGAGELFF. CDR3 nucleotides: TGTGCCAGCAGAACCGGGACAGGGGGGGCCGGGGAGCTGTTTTTT.

The rearrangement links TRBV7-2 to TRBJ1-3; D might be TRBD1 (6 bases). The CDR3 loop spans 14 amino acids. In germline, CDR1 is SGHTA, CDR2 FQGNSA. V lost 4 bases to trimming and J lost 8 bases, with 15 bases between them. This chain's CDR3 is CASSSQQGRDTIYF. CDR3 nucleotide sequence: TGTGCCAGCAGCTCCCAGCAGGGGAGGGACACCATATATTTT. Full variable domain (rest looked up from reference TRBV7-2 and TRBJ1-3): GAGVSQSPSNKVTEKGKDVELRCDPISGHTALYWYRQSLGQGLEFLIYFQGNSAPDKSGLPSDRFSAERTGGSVSTLTIQRTQQEDSAVYLCASSSQQGRDTIYFGEGSWLTVV.

The chain links TRBV4-3 to TRBJ2-2, with TRBD1 matching 10 bases. V lost 2 bases and J lost 5; bases outside the gene matches: 8. Germline values: CDR1 LGHNA, CDR2 YSLEER. This CDR3 comprises 17 residues. The CDR3 protein is CASSQRRGQGVTGELFF. CDR3 DNA sequence: TGCGCCAGCAGCCAAAGGCGAGGACAGGGGGTTACCGGGGAGCTGTTTTTT.

The chain couples TRBV7-9 to TRBJ2-7, with D perhaps given as TRBD1 or TRBD2 (5 bases each). The V gene's germline CDR1 is SEHNR and CDR2 FQNEAQ (reference sequence). The germline V and J ends were trimmed by 2 bases and 0 bases, with 14 bases remaining between them. The CDR3 runs to 16 residues. CDR3 sequence reads: CASSLYQAGGSYEQYF. CDR3 nucleotides: TGTGCCAGCAGCTTATACCAGGCTGGGGGCTCCTACGAGCAGTACTTC.

The J gene is TRBJ1-5, the V gene TRBV19; D is possibly TRBD1 (5 bases). V shed 5 bases and J shed 4 bases, with 15 bases lying between them. This CDR3 spans 15 amino acids. Germline lookup yields CDR1 LNHDA and CDR2 SQIVND (reference sequence). CDR3: CASSGQGLVNQPQHF. The DNA of the CDR3 is TGTGCCAGTAGTGGGCAGGGTTTAGTTAATCAGCCCCAGCATTTT. The complete variable domain, with remaining parts taken from reference TRBV19 and TRBJ1-5, reads DGGITQSPKYLFRKEGQNVTLSCEQNLNHDAMYWYRQDPGQGLRLIYYSQIVNDFQKGDIAEGYSVSREKKESFPLTVTSAQKNPTAFYLCASSGQGLVNQPQHFGDGTRLSIL.

Worth noting for this clone: This specimen includes other DNA sequences encoding the same CDR3. The chain joins TRBV9 to TRBJ2-2, with D tentatively TRBD2 (5 bases). V lost 3 bases and J lost 1, with 7 bases in between. Germline V gene lookup returns CDR1 SGDLS and CDR2 YYNGEE. This CDR3 region has 14 residues. The CDR3: CASSGRGNTGELFF. CDR3 coding DNA: TGTGCCAGCAGCGGCCGGGGGAACACCGGGGAGCTGTTTTTT. The entire variable domain, with the rest obtained from reference TRBV9 and TRBJ2-2, is as follows: DSGVTQTPKHLITATGQRVTLRCSPRSGDLSVYWYQQSLDQGLQFLIQYYNGEERAKGNILERFSAQQFPDLHSELNLSSLELGDSALYFCASSGRGNTGELFFGEGSRLTVL.

The rearrangement uses TRBV19 and TRBJ2-7; 8 positions agree with TRBD1. The V gene end was trimmed by 5 bases and the J gene end by 2 bases; junction bases not matched to a gene: 8. The CDR3 is 15 residues long. Germline lookup yields CDR1 LNHDA and CDR2 SQIVND (reference sequence). CDR3 DNA sequence: TGTGCCAGTAGTCAGGGGACAGGAAGTCCCTACGAGCAGTACTTC. Protein product: CASSQGTGSPYEQYF.

This chain links TRBV10-3 with TRBJ2-1, with D maybe TRBD2 (5 bases). Trimming took 2 bases from V and 4 from J, leaving 15 bases between them. The length of the CDR3 is 16 residues. Germline loops: CDR1 ENHRY, CDR2 SYGVKD. The chain's CDR3 is CAISETERAGYNEQFF. DNA for the CDR3: TGTGCCATCAGTGAGACGGAGAGGGCGGGTTACAATGAGCAGTTCTTC.

The chain joins TRBV11-2 to TRBJ1-4; TRBD1 might be the D (6 bases). Germline assignment: CDR1 SGHAT and CDR2 FQNNGV. V lost 2 bases and J 7 bases, leaving 17 bases between the germline ends. The CDR3 sequence is 16 residues long. DNA for the CDR3: TGTGCCAGCAGCTTACCCCCCCCAGGGGCCGGTGAAAAACTGTTTTTT. This translates into CASSLPPPGAGEKLFF.

CDR3 amino acids: CASSLSEALGYEQYF. Written as DNA, the CDR3 is TGTGCCAGCAGCTTGTCGGAGGCCCTCGGGTACGAGCAGTACTTC. The V gene is TRBV11-1, the J gene TRBJ2-7; D possibly corresponds to TRBD2 (5 bases). The CDR3 consists of 15 residues. The germline gives CDR1 SGHAT, CDR2 FQDESV (reference sequence). The V and J ends lost 3 bases and 4 bases respectively, with 16 bases between them.

This chain uses TRBV21-1 with TRBJ2-7. TRBV21-1 is designated a pseudogene. There are 14 residues in the CDR3. The CDR3 loop is CASSKAKVPYEQYF. CDR3 in DNA: TGTGCCAGCAGCAAAGCAAAGGTTCCTTACGAGCAGTACTTC.

On this clone itself: The sample holds other DNA sequences that translate to the same CDR3. The chain uses TRBV7-2 and TRBJ2-2; 9 positions agree with TRBD2. The CDR3 has 16 amino acids. V shed 1 base and J 5 bases; nucleotides not matched to a gene: 5. Per germline, CDR1 SGHTA and CDR2 FQGNSA. The CDR3 loop reads CASSLVPSGVTGELFF. The CDR3 DNA reads TGTGCCAGCAGCTTAGTTCCTAGCGGGGTTACCGGGGAGCTGTTTTTT.

The J gene is TRBJ2-7, the V gene TRBV6-5, with TRBD2 matching 8 bases. The V segment lost 2 bases and the J segment 7 bases; nucleotides outside the gene matches: 7. The CDR3 totals 14 residues. Germline CDR1 reads MNHEY; CDR2 reads SVGAGI. CDR3 in amino acids: CASSYGGGSREQYF. The CDR3 nucleotides read TGTGCCAGCAGTTACGGCGGGGGGTCCCGGGAGCAGTACTTC.

V gene TRBV2 combines with J gene TRBJ1-1; the D is unclear. CDR3 size: 13 residues. The V end lost 7 bases, the J end lost 0 bases, and 9 bases lay between the germline ends. Per the germline V gene, CDR1 is SNHLY and CDR2 is FYNNEI. The CDR3 nucleotides are TGTGCCAGCATCCTCGGATTGAACACTGAAGCTTTCTTT. Encoded protein: CASILGLNTEAFF.

As regards this clone: The same CDR3 can be traced to other DNA sequences in this sample. This chain links TRBV6-5 with TRBJ2-7; the D gene is possibly TRBD2 (5 bases). The germline gives CDR1 MNHEY, CDR2 SVGAGI. The V and J ends lost 8 bases and 1 base respectively, with 9 bases between them. The CDR3 is 12 amino acids. CDR3 sequence reads: CASSRGSYEQYF. CDR3 bases: TGTGCCAGCTCACGAGGGTCCTACGAGCAGTACTTC.

The chain joins TRBV5-1 to TRBJ2-1, with 10 nucleotides matching TRBD1. Trimming at V came to 3 bases and at J to 5 bases, leaving 8 bases not matched to a gene. The CDR3 runs to 16 residues. Germline V gene lookup returns CDR1 SGHRS and CDR2 YFSETQ. The CDR3 coding sequence is TGCGCCAGCAGCTACCGTGGGACAGGGGCCAACAATGAGCAGTTCTTC. As protein: CASSYRGTGANNEQFF.

The chain couples TRBV5-1 to TRBJ2-3; 10 bases map to TRBD2. The CDR3 is 16 residues long. V gave up 0 bases and J gave up 6 bases; unmatched junction bases: 7. CDR1 and CDR2 (germline): SGHRS, YFSETQ. Here the CDR3 DNA reads TGCGCCAGCAGCTTGGTTCTAGCGGGAGATGGGGATACGCAGTATTTT. This sequence encodes CASSLVLAGDGDTQYF.